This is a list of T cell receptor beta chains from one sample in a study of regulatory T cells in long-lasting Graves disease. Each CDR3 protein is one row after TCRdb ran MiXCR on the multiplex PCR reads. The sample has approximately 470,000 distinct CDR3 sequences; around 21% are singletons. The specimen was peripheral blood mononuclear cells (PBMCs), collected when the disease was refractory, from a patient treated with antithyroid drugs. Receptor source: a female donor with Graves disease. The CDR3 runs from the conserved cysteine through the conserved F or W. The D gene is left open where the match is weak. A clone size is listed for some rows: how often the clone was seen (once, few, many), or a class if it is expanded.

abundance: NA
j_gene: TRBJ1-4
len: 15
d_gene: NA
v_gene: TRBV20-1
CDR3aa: CSANEPGATNEKLFF
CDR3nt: TGCAGTGCGAATGAACCGGGAGCAACTAATGAAAAACTGTTTTTT

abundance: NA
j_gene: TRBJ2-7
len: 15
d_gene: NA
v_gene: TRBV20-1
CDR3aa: CSARGRGGGFYEQYF
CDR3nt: TGCAGTGCTAGAGGCCGGGGTGGTGGCTTCTACGAGCAGTACTTC

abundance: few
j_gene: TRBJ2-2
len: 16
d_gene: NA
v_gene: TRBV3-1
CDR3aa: CASSHQGKLRTGELFF
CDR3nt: TGTGCCAGCAGCCACCAGGGGAAACTTCGCACCGGGGAGCTGTTTTTT

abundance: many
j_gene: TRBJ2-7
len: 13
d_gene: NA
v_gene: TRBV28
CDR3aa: CASTRQPSYEQYF
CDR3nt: TGTGCCAGCACTAGACAGCCATCCTACGAGCAGTACTTC

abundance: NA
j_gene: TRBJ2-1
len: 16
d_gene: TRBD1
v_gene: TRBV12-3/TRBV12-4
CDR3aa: CASSLPGTGRYNEQFF
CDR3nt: TGTGCCAGCAGTCTCCCCGGGACAGGGAGGTATAATGAGCAGTTCTTC

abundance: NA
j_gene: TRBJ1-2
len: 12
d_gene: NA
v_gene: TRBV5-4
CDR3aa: CASSLGTTGYTF
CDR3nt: TGTGCCAGCAGCTTGGGGACGACTGGCTACACCTTC

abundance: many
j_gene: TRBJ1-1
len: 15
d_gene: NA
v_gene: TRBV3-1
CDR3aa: CASSQGDVVASEAFF
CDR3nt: TGTGCCAGCAGCCAGGGGGACGTAGTAGCATCTGAAGCTTTCTTT

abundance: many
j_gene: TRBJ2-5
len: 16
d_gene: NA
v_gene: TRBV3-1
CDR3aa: CASSQDPSGPQETQYF
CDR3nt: TGTGCCAGCAGCCAAGATCCGAGCGGACCACAAGAGACCCAGTACTTC

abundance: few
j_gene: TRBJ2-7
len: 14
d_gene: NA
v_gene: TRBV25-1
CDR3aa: CASSELSGSYEQYF
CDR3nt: TGTGCCAGCAGTGAATTATCAGGGTCCTACGAGCAGTACTTC

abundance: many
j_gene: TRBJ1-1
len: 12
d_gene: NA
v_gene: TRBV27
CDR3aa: CASSLSGNEAFF
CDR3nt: TGTGCCAGCAGCCTTAGTGGAAATGAAGCTTTCTTT

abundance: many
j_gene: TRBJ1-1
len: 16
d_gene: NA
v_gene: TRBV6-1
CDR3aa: CASSGVPTWGNTEAFF
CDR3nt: TGTGCCAGCAGCGGGGTTCCCACTTGGGGGAACACTGAAGCTTTCTTT

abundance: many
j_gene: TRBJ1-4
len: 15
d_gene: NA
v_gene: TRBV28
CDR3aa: CASSMELATNEKLFF
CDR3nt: TGTGCCAGCAGTATGGAGTTAGCAACTAATGAAAAACTGTTTTTT

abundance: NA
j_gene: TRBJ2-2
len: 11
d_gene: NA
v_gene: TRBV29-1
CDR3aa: CSVWDTGELFF
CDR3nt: TGCAGCGTTTGGGACACCGGGGAGCTGTTTTTT

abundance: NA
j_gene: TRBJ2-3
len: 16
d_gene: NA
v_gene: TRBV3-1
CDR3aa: CASSQPSADSTDTQYF
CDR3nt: TGTGCCAGCAGCCAGCCATCGGCGGACAGCACAGATACGCAGTATTTT

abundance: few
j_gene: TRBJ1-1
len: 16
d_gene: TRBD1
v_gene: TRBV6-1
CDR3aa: CASSELTGDLNTEAFF
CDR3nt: TGTGCCAGCAGTGAACTGACAGGGGACTTGAACACTGAAGCTTTCTTT

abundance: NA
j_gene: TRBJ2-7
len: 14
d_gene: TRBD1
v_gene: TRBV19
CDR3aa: CASRPRDSYYEQYF
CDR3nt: TGTGCCAGTAGACCCCGGGACAGCTACTACGAGCAGTACTTC

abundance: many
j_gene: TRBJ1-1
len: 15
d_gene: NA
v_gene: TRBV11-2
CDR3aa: CASRKGRGAGTEAFF
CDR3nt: TGTGCCAGCAGAAAAGGACGGGGGGCCGGGACTGAAGCTTTCTTT

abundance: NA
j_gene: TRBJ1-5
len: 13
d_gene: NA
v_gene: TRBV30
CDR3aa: CACQAGTGQPQHF
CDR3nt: TGTGCCTGCCAGGCGGGTACGGGGCAGCCCCAGCATTTT

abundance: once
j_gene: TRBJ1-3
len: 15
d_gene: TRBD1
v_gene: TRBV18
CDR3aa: CASSRTGSSGNTIYF
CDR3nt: TGTGCCAGCTCACGGACAGGGAGCTCTGGAAACACCATATATTTT

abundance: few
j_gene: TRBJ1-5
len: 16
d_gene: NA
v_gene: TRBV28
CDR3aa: CASSPVGWYSNQPQHF
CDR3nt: TGTGCCAGCAGTCCGGTGGGCTGGTATAGCAATCAGCCCCAGCATTTT

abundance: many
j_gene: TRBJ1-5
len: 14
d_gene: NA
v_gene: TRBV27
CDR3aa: CASSQTGVNQPQHF
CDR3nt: TGTGCCAGCAGCCAAACAGGTGTCAATCAGCCCCAGCATTTT

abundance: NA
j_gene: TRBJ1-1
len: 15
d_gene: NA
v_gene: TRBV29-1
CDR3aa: CSVERRGQMNTEAFF
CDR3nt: TGCAGCGTTGAGCGGCGAGGCCAAATGAACACTGAAGCTTTCTTT

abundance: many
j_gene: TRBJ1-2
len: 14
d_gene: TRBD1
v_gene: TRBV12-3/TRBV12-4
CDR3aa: CASSLAQGDYGYTF
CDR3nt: TGTGCCAGCAGTTTAGCCCAGGGGGATTATGGCTACACCTTC

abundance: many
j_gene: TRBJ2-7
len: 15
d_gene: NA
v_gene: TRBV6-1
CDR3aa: CASSERDGRFYEQYF
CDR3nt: TGTGCCAGCAGTGAAAGGGACGGACGATTCTACGAGCAGTACTTC

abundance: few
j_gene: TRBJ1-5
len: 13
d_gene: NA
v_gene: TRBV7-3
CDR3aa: CASSPDGRQPQHF
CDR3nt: TGTGCCAGCAGCCCGGACGGCAGGCAGCCCCAGCATTTT

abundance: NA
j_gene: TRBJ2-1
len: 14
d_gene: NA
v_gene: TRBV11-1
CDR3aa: CASSLLRIGDEQFF
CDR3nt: TGTGCCAGCAGCTTATTGAGGATTGGGGATGAGCAGTTCTTC

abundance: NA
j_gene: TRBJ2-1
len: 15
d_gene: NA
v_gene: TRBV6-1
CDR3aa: CASSGTSSTENEQFF
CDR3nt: TGTGCCAGCAGCGGAACCTCGTCAACAGAAAATGAGCAGTTCTTC

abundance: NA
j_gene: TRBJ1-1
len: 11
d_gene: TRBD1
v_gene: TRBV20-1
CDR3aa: CSGQGATEAFF
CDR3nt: TGCAGTGGTCAGGGGGCTACTGAAGCTTTCTTT

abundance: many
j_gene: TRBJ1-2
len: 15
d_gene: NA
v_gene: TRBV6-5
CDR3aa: CASSSGFGTPYGYTF
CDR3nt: TGTGCCAGCAGTTCGGGATTCGGGACGCCCTATGGCTACACCTTC

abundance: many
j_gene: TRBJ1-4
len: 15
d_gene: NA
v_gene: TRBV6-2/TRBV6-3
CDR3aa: CASSYRFNGGEKLFF
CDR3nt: TGTGCCAGCAGTTACAGGTTCAACGGGGGTGAAAAACTGTTTTTT

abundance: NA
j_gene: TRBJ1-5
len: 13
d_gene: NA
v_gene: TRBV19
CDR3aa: CASSIQNNQPQHF
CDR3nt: TGTGCCAGTAGTATCCAGAACAATCAGCCCCAGCATTTT

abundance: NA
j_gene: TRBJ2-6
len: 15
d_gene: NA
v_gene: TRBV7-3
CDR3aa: CASSQPRTGANVLTF
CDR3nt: TGTGCCAGCAGCCAACCCCGGACCGGGGCCAACGTCCTGACTTTC

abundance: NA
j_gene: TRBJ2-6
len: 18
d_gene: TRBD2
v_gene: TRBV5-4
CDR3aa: CASSLGLAGVGGANVLTF
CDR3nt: TGTGCCAGCAGCCTGGGACTAGCGGGAGTCGGTGGGGCCAACGTCCTGACTTTC

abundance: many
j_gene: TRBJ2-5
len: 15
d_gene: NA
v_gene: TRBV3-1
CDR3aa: CASSQAGGGQETQYF
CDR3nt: TGTGCCAGCAGCCAAGCTGGGGGCGGGCAAGAGACCCAGTACTTC

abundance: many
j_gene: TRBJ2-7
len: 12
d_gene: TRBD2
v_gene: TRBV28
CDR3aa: CASSPPRREVGF
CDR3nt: TGTGCCAGCAGTCCCCCCCGCCGGGAGGTCGGTTTC

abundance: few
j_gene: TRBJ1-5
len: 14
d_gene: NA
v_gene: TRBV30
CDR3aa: CAWSRVLSNQPQHF
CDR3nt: TGTGCCTGGAGCAGGGTTTTGAGCAATCAGCCCCAGCATTTT

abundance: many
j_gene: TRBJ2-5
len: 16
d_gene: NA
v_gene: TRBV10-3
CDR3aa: CAIRGEPQAYQETQYF
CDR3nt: TGTGCCATCAGAGGAGAACCACAGGCATATCAAGAGACCCAGTACTTC

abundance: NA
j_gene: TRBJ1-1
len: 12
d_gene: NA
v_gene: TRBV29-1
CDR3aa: CSVESPPPGHLF
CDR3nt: TGCAGCGTTGAAAGCCCACCACCTGGACACCTCTTT

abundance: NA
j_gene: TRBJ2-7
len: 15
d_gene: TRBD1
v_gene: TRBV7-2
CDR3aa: CASSSLGTGKDEQYF
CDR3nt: TGTGCCAGCAGCTCCCTAGGGACAGGGAAAGACGAGCAGTACTTC

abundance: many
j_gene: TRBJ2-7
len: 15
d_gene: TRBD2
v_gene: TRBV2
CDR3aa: CASEGLAGASYEQYF
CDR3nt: TGTGCCAGCGAAGGACTAGCGGGAGCCTCCTACGAGCAGTACTTC

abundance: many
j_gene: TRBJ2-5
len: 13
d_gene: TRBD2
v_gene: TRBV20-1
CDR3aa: CSASGGLEKTQYF
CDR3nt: TGCAGTGCTTCGGGGGGGCTTGAGAAGACCCAGTACTTC

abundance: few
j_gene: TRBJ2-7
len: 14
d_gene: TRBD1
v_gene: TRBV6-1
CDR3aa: CASSRTGETYEQYF
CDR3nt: TGTGCCAGCAGTAGGACAGGGGAAACCTACGAGCAGTACTTC

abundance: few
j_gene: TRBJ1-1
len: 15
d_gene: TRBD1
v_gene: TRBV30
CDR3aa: CAWRTQGARDTEAFF
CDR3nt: TGTGCCTGGAGGACACAGGGGGCGCGGGACACTGAAGCTTTCTTT

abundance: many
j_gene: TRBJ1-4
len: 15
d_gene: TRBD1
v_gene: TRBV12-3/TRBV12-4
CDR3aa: CASSLRTGPNEKLFF
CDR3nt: TGTGCCAGCAGTTTAAGGACAGGGCCTAATGAAAAACTGTTTTTT

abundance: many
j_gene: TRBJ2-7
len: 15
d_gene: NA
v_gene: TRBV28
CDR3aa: CASSYTPGRAGEQYF
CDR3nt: TGTGCCAGCAGCTATACCCCCGGGCGGGCGGGGGAGCAGTACTTC

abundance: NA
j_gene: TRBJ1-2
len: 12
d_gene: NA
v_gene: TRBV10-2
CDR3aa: CASSEAGQGYTF
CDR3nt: TGCGCCAGCAGTGAAGCAGGGCAGGGCTACACCTTC

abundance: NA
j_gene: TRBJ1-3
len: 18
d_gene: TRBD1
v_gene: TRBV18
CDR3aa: CASSPAPPGQASGNTIYF
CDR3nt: TGTGCCAGCTCACCGGCCCCCCCCGGACAGGCCTCTGGAAACACCATATATTTT

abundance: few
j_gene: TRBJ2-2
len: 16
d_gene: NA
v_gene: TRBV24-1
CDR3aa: CATSDFYEHLTGELFF
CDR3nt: TGTGCCACCAGTGATTTTTATGAACACCTTACCGGGGAGCTGTTTTTT

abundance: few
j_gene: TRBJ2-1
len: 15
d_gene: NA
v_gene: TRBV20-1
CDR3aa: CSALGRRESYNEQFF
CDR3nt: TGCAGTGCGTTGGGTAGACGGGAGTCCTACAATGAGCAGTTCTTC

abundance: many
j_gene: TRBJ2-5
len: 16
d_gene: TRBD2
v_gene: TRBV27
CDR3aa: CASSATSGRDWETQYF
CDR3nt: TGTGCCAGCAGTGCGACTAGCGGGAGGGATTGGGAGACCCAGTACTTC

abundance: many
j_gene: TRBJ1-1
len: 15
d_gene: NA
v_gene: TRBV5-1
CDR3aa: CASSLGSGRNTEAFF
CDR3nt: TGTGCCAGCAGCTTAGGCTCCGGGAGGAACACTGAAGCTTTCTTT

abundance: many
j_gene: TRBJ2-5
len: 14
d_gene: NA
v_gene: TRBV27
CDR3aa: CASSLGAGTETQYF
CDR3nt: TGTGCCAGCAGTTTGGGCGCGGGAACAGAGACCCAGTACTTC

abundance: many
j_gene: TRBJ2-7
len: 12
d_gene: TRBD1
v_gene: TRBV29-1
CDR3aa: CSVGQSSYEQYF
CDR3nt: TGCAGCGTGGGACAGAGCTCCTACGAGCAGTACTTC

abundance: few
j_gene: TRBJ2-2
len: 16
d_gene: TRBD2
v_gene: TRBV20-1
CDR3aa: CSARDLTREVTGELFF
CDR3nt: TGCAGTGCTAGAGATCTCACGCGGGAGGTCACCGGGGAGCTGTTTTTT

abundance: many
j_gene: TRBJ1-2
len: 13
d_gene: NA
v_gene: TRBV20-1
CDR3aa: CSASSPGRYGYTF
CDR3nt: TGCAGTGCTAGTTCTCCAGGGCGGTATGGCTACACCTTC

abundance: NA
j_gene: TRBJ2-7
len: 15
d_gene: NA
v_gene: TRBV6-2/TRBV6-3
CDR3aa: CASSYGWTSDYEQYF
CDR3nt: TGTGCCAGCAGTTACGGTTGGACATCTGATTACGAGCAGTACTTC